This T cell receptor (beta chain) was sequenced in a study of T-cell reconstitution after alpha-beta-depleted transplantation in children. Study-wide results and caveats: Two months or so post-transplant, alpha-beta T cells reportedly derived from several hundred expanded graft clones.

Preparing the TCRbeta library involved the use of unique molecular identifiers. TCRdb re-analysed the PCR reads in MiXCR, keeping a single row per CDR3 protein. The sample yields 500,000 to 650,000 distinct CDR3 sequences, approximately 10% seen once. About this clonotype itself: What it binds is unknown.

Germline CDR1 and CDR2: MDHEN and SYDVKM. V trimming: 5 bases; J trimming: 4 bases; junction bases outside the gene matches: 10. The CDR3 runs to 15 residues. V gene TRBV28 combines with J gene TRBJ2-5, with 7 positions matching TRBD1. The source was PBMCs, mostly from graft donor cells, collected 180 days after TCRalphabeta/CD19-depleted stem cell transplant. The clonotype originates from a female patient aged 2-10 years who had a stem cell transplant for aplastic anemia, so the T cells may come from the graft donor. The CDR3 bases are TGTGCCAGCAGTGATCTGACAGGGTTGGTAGAGACCCAGTACTTC. Translation: CASSDLTGLVETQYF.